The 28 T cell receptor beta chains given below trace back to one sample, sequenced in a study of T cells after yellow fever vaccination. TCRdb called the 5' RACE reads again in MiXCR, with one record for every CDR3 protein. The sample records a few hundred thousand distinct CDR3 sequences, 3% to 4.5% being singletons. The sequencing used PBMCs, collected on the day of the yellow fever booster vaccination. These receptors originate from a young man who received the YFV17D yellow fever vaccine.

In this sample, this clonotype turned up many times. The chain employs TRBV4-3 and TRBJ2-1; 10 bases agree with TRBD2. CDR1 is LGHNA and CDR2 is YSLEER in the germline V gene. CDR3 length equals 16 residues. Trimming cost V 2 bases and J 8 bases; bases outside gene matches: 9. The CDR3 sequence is CASSQRERGGIDEQFF. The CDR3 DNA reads TGCGCCAGCAGCCAAAGGGAGCGGGGGGGAATTGATGAGCAGTTCTTC.

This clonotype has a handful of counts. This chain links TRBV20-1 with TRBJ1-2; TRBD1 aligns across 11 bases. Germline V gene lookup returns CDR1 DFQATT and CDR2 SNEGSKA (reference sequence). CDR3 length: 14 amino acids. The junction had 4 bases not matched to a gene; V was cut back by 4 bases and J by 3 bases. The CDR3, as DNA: TGCAGTGCTAAAAGGGACAGGGGGGACTATGGCTACACCTTC. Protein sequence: CSAKRDRGDYGYTF.

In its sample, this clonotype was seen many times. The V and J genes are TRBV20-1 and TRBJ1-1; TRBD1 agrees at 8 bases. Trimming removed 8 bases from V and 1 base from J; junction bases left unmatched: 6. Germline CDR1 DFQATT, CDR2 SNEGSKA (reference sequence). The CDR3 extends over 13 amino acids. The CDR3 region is CSSRQGWNTEAFF. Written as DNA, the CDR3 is TGCAGTTCGCGACAGGGGTGGAACACTGAAGCTTTCTTT.

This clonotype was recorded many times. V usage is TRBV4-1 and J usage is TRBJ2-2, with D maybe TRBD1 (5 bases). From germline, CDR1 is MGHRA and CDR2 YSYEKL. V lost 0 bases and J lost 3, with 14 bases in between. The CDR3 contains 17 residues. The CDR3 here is CASSQDSGRVDTGELFF. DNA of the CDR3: TGCGCCAGCAGCCAAGATTCGGGCAGGGTGGACACCGGGGAGCTGTTTTTT.

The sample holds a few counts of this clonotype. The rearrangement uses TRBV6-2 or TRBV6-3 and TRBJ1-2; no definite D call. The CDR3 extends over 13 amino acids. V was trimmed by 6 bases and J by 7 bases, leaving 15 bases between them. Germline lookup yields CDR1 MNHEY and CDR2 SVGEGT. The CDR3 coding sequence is TGTGCCAGCAGGCGGGAGACACATAGTGGCTACACCTTC. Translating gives CASRRETHSGYTF.

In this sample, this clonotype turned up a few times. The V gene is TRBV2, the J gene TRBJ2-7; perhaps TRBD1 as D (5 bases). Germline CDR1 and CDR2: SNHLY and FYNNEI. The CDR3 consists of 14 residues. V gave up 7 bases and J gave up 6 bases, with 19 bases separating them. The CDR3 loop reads CASIGVLVTGEQYV. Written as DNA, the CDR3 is TGTGCCAGCATAGGGGTGCTCGTCACGGGCGAGCAGTACGTC.

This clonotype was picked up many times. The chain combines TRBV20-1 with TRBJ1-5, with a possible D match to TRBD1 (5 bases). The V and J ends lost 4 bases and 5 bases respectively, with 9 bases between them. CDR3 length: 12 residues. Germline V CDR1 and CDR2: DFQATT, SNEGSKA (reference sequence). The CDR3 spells CSATAGDQPQHF. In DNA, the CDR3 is TGCAGTGCTACGGCGGGGGATCAGCCCCAGCATTTT.

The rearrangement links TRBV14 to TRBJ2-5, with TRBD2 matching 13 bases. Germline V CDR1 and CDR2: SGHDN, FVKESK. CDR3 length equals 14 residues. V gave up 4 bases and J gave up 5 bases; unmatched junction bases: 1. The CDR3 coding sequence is TGTGCCAGCAGCCGACTAGCGGGGGGCGAGACCCAGTACTTC. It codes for CASSRLAGGETQYF.

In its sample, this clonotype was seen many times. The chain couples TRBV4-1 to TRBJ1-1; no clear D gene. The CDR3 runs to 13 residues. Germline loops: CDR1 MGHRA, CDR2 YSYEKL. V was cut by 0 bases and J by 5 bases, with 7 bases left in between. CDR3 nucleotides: TGCGCCAGCAGCCAAGAACCGGGAACTGAAGCTTTCTTT. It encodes CASSQEPGTEAFF.

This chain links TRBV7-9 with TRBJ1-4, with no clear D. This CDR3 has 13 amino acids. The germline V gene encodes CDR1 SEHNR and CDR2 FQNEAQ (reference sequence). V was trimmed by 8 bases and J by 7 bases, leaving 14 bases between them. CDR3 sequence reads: CASLRPGSEKLFF. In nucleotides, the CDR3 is TGTGCCAGCCTGAGGCCTGGTAGTGAAAAACTGTTTTTT. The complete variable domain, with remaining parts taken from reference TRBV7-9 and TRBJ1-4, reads DTGVSQNPRHKITKRGQNVTFRCDPISEHNRLYWYRQTLGQGPEFLTYFQNEAQLEKSRLLSDRFSAERPKGSFSTLEIQRTEQGDSAMYLCASLRPGSEKLFFGSGTQLSVL.

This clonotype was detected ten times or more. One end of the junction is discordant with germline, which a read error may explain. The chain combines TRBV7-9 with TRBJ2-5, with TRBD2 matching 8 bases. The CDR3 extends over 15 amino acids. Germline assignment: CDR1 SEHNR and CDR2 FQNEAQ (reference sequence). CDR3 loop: CASSIAGSFGETQYF. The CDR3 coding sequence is TGTGCCAGCAGCATAGCGGGGTCTTTTGGAGAGACCCAGTACTTC.

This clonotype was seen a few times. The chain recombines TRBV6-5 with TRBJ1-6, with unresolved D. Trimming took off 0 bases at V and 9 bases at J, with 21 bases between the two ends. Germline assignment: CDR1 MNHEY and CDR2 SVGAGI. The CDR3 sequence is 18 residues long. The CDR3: CASSYSRRAETQASPLHF. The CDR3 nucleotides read TGTGCCAGCAGTTACTCGAGGAGGGCAGAGACCCAAGCTTCACCCCTCCACTTT.

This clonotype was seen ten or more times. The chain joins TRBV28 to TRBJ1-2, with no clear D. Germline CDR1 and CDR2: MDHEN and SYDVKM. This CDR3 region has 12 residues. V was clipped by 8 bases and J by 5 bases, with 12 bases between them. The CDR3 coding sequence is TGTGCCAGCTCGATCAGCTTTTATGGCTACACCTTC. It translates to CASSISFYGYTF.

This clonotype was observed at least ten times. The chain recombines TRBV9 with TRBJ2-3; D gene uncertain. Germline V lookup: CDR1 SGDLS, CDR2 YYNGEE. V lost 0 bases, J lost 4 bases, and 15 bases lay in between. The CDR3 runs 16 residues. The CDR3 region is CASSVAALRSADTQYF. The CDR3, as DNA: TGTGCCAGCAGCGTAGCCGCTTTGCGTTCCGCAGATACGCAGTATTTT. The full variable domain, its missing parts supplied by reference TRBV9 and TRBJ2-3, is DSGVTQTPKHLITATGQRVTLRCSPRSGDLSVYWYQQSLDQGLQFLIQYYNGEERAKGNILERFSAQQFPDLHSELNLSSLELGDSALYFCASSVAALRSADTQYFGPGTRLTVL.

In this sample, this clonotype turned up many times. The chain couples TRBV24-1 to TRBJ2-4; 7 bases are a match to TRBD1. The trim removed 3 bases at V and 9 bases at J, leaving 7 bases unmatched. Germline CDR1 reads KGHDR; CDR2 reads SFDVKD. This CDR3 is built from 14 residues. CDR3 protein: CATSDARDSTIQYF. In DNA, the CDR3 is TGTGCCACCAGTGATGCCCGGGACAGTACCATTCAGTACTTC.

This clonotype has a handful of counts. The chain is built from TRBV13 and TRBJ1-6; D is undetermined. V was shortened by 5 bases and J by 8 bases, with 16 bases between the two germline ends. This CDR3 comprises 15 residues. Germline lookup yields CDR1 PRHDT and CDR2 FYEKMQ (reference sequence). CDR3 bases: TGTGCCAGCAGCCGGAAGTACAGCTGGGATTCACCCCTCCACTTT. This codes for CASSRKYSWDSPLHF. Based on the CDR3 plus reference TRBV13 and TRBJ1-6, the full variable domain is AAGVIQSPRHLIKEKRETATLKCYPIPRHDTVYWYQQGPGQDPQFLISFYEKMQSDKGSIPDRFSAQQFSDYHSELNMSSLELGDSALYFCASSRKYSWDSPLHFGNGTRLTVT.

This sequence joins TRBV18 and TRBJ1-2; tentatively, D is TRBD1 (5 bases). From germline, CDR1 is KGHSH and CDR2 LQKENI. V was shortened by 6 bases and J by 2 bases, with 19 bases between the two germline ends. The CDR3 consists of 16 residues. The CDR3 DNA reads TGTGCCAGCTCCATTCCGGAGGGGATCGGAAACTATGGCTACACCTTC. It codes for CASSIPEGIGNYGYTF. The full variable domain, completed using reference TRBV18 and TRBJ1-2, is NAGVMQNPRHLVRRRGQEARLRCSPMKGHSHVYWYRQLPEEGLKFMVYLQKENIIDESGMPKERFSAEFPKEGPSILRIQQVVRGDSAAYFCASSIPEGIGNYGYTFGSGTRLTVV.

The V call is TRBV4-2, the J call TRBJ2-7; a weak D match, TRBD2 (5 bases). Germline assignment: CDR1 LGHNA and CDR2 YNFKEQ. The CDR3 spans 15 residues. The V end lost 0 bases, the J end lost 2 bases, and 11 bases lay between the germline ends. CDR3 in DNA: TGTGCCAGCAGCCAAGATCTCTCCGGGACCTACGAGCAGTACTTC. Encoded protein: CASSQDLSGTYEQYF.

The CDR3 spells CASSQWTGIREKLFF. CDR3 sequence (DNA): TGTGCCAGCAGCCAATGGACAGGGATACGGGAAAAACTGTTTTTT. This chain joins TRBV16 and TRBJ1-4; 8 bases line up with TRBD1. V was pared by 1 base and J by 8 bases, with 6 bases of the junction left unmatched. There are 15 residues in the CDR3. The germline CDR1 and CDR2 sequences are KGHSY and FQNENV. The complete variable domain, with remaining parts taken from reference TRBV16 and TRBJ1-4, reads GEEVAQTPKHLVRGEGQKAKLYCAPIKGHSYVFWYQQVLKNEFKFLISFQNENVFDETGMPKERFSAKCLPNSPCSLEIQATKLEDSAVYFCASSQWTGIREKLFFGSGTQLSVL.

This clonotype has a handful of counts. CDR3 residues: CASSLGPGQISYEQYV. As DNA, the CDR3 is TGCGCCAGCAGCTTGGGTCCGGGACAGATTTCCTACGAGCAGTACGTC. The rearrangement links TRBV5-1 to TRBJ2-7, with 7 bases that match TRBD1. V lost 0 bases and J lost 1; bases outside the gene matches: 7. This CDR3 contains 16 residues. Germline values: CDR1 SGHRS, CDR2 YFSETQ.

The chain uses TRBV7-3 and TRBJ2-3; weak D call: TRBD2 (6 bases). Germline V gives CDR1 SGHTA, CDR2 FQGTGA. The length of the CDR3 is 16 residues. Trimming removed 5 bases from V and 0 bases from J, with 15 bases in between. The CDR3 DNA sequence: TGTGCCAGCAGCCCCAACGCGGGGTCTAGCACAGATACGCAGTATTTT. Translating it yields CASSPNAGSSTDTQYF.

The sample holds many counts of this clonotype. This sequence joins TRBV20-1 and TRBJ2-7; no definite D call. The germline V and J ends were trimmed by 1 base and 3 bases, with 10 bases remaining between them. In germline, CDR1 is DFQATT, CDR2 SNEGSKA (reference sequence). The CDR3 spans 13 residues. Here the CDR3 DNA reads TGCAGTGCTAGAGCCCCGCTCGGCTACGAGCAGTACTTC. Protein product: CSARAPLGYEQYF.

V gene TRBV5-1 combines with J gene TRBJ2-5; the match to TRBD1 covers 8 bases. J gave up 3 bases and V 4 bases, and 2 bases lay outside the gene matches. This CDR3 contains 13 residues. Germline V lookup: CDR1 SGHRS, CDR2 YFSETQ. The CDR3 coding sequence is TGCGCCAGCAGCCCGGGACAGGAAGAGACCCAGTACTTC. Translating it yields CASSPGQEETQYF. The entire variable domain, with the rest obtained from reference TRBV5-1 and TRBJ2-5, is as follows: KAGVTQTPRYLIKTRGQQVTLSCSPISGHRSVSWYQQTPGQGLQFLFEYFSETQRNKGNFPGRFSGRQFSNSRSEMNVSTLELGDSALYLCASSPGQEETQYFGPGTRLLVL.

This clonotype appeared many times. For the CDR3, the DNA is TGCGCCAGCAGCCTGGAACAGGACTACAATGAGCAGTTCTTC. Protein product: CASSLEQDYNEQFF. The chain carries TRBV5-1 and TRBJ2-1; the D gene is possibly TRBD1 (5 bases). The CDR3 consists of 14 residues. Looked up from germline, CDR1 is SGHRS and CDR2 is YFSETQ. With 4 bases removed from V and 3 bases from J, the gap between germline ends came to 11 bases.

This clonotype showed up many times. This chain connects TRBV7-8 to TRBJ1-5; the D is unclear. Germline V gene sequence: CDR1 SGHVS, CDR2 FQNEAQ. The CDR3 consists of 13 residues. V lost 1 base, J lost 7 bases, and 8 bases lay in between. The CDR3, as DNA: TGTGCCAGCAGCTTAGGACCAGAACAGCCCCAGCATTTT. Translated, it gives CASSLGPEQPQHF. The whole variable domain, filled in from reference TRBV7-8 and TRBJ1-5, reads GAGVSQSPRYKVAKRGQDVALRCDPISGHVSLFWYQQALGQGPEFLTYFQNEAQLDKSGLPSDRFFAERPEGSVSTLKIQRTQQEDSAVYLCASSLGPEQPQHFGDGTRLSIL.

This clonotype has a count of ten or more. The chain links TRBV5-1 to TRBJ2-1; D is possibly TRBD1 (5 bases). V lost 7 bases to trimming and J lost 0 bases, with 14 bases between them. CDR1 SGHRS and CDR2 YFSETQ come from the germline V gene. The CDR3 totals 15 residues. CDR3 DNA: TGCGCCAGCGCATTACGACAGAGCTCCTACAATGAGCAGTTCTTC. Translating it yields CASALRQSSYNEQFF. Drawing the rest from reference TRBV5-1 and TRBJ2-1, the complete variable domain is KAGVTQTPRYLIKTRGQQVTLSCSPISGHRSVSWYQQTPGQGLQFLFEYFSETQRNKGNFPGRFSGRQFSNSRSEMNVSTLELGDSALYLCASALRQSSYNEQFFGPGTRLTVL.

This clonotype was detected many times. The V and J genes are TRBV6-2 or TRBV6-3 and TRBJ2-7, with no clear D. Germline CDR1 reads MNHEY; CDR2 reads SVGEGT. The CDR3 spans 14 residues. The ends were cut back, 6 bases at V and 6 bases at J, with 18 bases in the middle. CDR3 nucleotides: TGTGCCAGCAGCACGGTGACTCCGATCGGCGAGCAGTACGTC. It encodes CASSTVTPIGEQYV.

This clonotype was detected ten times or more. The CDR3 loop reads CASSLQGFQGEQFF. The CDR3, as DNA: TGTGCCAGCAGCCTACAGGGGTTTCAGGGTGAGCAGTTCTTC. This chain connects TRBV7-3 to TRBJ2-1; TRBD1 aligns across 7 bases. The CDR3 has 14 residues. Germline loops: CDR1 SGHTA, CDR2 FQGTGA. V was pared by 5 bases and J by 9 bases, with 10 bases of the junction left unmatched.